These 5 T cell receptor beta chains originate from one sample sequenced in a study of early T cells in non-severe SARS-CoV-2 infection. TCRdb itself ran the 5' RACE reads through MiXCR, one entry per CDR3 protein. The sample has about 76,000 distinct CDR3 sequences; over 9% are singletons. Sample: whole blood. The receptors stem from an adult who was a healthcare worker with PCR-confirmed SARS-CoV-2 infection or an uninfected control (not recorded which).

The genes are TRBV11-2 and TRBJ2-5; D is possibly TRBD1 (5 bases). This CDR3 spans 13 amino acids. Germline CDR1 SGHAT, CDR2 FQNNGV. Trimming removed 3 bases from V and 1 base from J, with 6 bases in between. Here the CDR3 reads CASSFGAQETQYF. In DNA form, the CDR3 reads TGTGCCAGCAGCTTTGGGGCCCAAGAGACCCAGTACTTC.

This chain joins TRBV21-1 and TRBJ1-4; the table's D call of TRBD1 was not tested on the DNA. TRBV21-1 is tagged as a pseudogene. CDR3 length equals 18 residues. The CDR3 coding sequence is TGTGCCAGCAGCAAAAGAAGCGAAATCCAGGGGAGTAATGAAAAACTGTTTTTT. Amino acid sequence: CASSKRSEIQGSNEKLFF.

The genes are TRBV5-1 and TRBJ2-1; a possible D gene is TRBD1 (6 bases). The CDR3 runs 14 residues. The germline V gene encodes CDR1 SGHRS and CDR2 YFSETQ. V lost 2 bases to trimming and J lost 4 bases, with 10 bases between them. CDR3 sequence: CASSFGDTYNEQFF. CDR3 coding DNA: TGCGCCAGCAGCTTCGGGGACACTTACAATGAGCAGTTCTTC.

This clonotype was found many times. One end of the junction varies from germline; a read error may be responsible. CDR3 DNA sequence: TGCAGTGCAATGGACGGTTCTGAAAACACCATATATTTT. Translation gives CSAMDGSENTIYF. The genes are TRBV20-1 and TRBJ1-3; no firm D call. Germline V gives CDR1 DFQATT, CDR2 SNEGSKA (reference sequence). CDR3 length equals 13 residues.

This clonotype occurred many times. The rearrangement links TRBV7-2 to TRBJ2-7; no definite D call. Deletions cut 1 base from V and 6 bases from J, with 7 bases between. Germline V gives CDR1 SGHTA, CDR2 FQGNSA. The CDR3 sequence is 12 residues long. The CDR3 region is CASSLEWREQYF. CDR3 coding DNA: TGTGCCAGCAGCTTAGAATGGCGCGAGCAGTACTTC.